This TCR beta chain was found in a study of blood T cell repertoires in COVID-19. Study background: Sources were T cells, B-cell-depleted T cells, or PBMCs; the material itself was cDNA or gDNA.

It was during active infection that Seattle patients were enrolled and then longitudinally followed. The germline V gene has CDR1 SGHRS and CDR2 YFSETQ. The trim removed 4 bases at V and 0 bases at J, leaving 8 bases unmatched. The CDR3 covers 17 residues. In the authors' methods: For nucleated cells, counts were estimated from reference gene primer amplification. Method: immunoSEQ multiplex PCR; TCRdb's copy keeps in-frame clones and lacks some. The D gene and trimming were derived from the DNA, and the V and J assignments and clone size from that table. The sample lists 200,000 to 250,000 clones, approximately 85% seen once, with less than 6% in the top ten. This clone has only one observation.

The sample comprised peripheral blood. V gene TRBV5-1 combines with J gene TRBJ2-2; 8 bases align to TRBD1. The receptor was isolated from a woman in her 70s with COVID-19, enrolled during active disease. The CDR3 here is CASSATGAQANTGELFF. For the CDR3, the DNA is TGCGCCAGCAGCGCGACAGGGGCCCAGGCGAACACCGGGGAGCTGTTTTTT.